A single sample is the source of the 16 T cell receptor beta chains below, sequenced in a study of post-analysis software for immune sequencing data. Findings and limits, study-wide: Five TRBV segments, including TRBV5-6, TRBV5-1 and TRBV20-1, were more frequent in patients than controls.

These receptors are not linked to any known antigen. Unique molecular identifiers featured in each of the TCR beta cDNA libraries. One entry per CDR3 protein, called by TCRdb with MiXCR from the PCR reads. In the table there are roughly 800,000 distinct CDR3 sequences, roughly half of which are singletons. Material: blood. Receptors originate from a girl aged 10-17 years with multiple sclerosis.

This clonotype appeared once. The chain couples TRBV5-1 to TRBJ2-7; either TRBD1 or TRBD2 may supply D (6 bases each). The CDR3 sequence is 16 residues long. The ends were cut back, 4 bases at V and 3 bases at J, with 20 bases in the middle. Looked up from germline, CDR1 is SGHRS and CDR2 is YFSETQ. CDR3 region: CASSVLQGGNDYEQYF. DNA for the CDR3: TGCGCCAGCAGCGTACTACAAGGGGGGAACGACTACGAGCAGTACTTC.

This chain links TRBV21-1 with TRBJ2-1; the D call in the table, TRBD1, was not verified against the DNA. TRBV21-1 is annotated as a pseudogene. This CDR3 comprises 15 residues. The CDR3: CASSRQTDYYNEQFF. The DNA for the CDR3 is TGTGCCAGCAGCCGCCAGACAGACTACTACAATGAGCAGTTCTTC.

CDR3 DNA sequence: TGTGCCAGCAGCTTATTAGGTCGCGGGGAGACCCAGTACTTC. It yields the protein CASSLLGRGETQYF. The rearrangement uses TRBV7-8 and TRBJ2-5, with D possibly matching TRBD2 (5 bases). Trimming shortened V by 2 bases and J by 5 bases, and 12 bases separated the two germline ends. The CDR3 covers 14 residues. CDR1 is SGHVS and CDR2 is FQNEAQ in the germline V gene.

This clonotype was picked up a small number of times. The chain has TRBV4-1 and TRBJ2-3; 9 positions agree with TRBD2. Germline CDR1 and CDR2: MGHRA and YSYEKL. The CDR3 runs 17 residues. The V and J ends lost 0 bases and 1 base, in that order; junction bases with no gene match: 5. The CDR3 reads CASSQDLASGGTDTQYF. For the CDR3, the DNA is TGCGCCAGCAGCCAAGATCTAGCTAGCGGGGGCACAGATACGCAGTATTTT.

The chain carries TRBV5-1 and TRBJ2-1; the D is unclear. The CDR3 runs to 17 residues. Germline V CDR1 and CDR2: SGHRS, YFSETQ. V lost 1 base and J 1 base, leaving 15 bases between the germline ends. The CDR3 sequence is CASSLTLDARSYNEQFF. CDR3 nucleotide sequence: TGCGCCAGCAGCTTGACGCTAGACGCTCGGTCCTACAATGAGCAGTTCTTC.

CDR3 bases: TGCAGTGCTGGTCGCGGGGTATCCTACGAGCAGTACTTC. Encoded protein: CSAGRGVSYEQYF. V and J are TRBV20-1 and TRBJ2-5; possibly TRBD2 for D (6 bases). The DNA end lines up better with TRBJ2-7; the J call may be wrong. The CDR3 is 13 amino acids. Germline V lookup: CDR1 DFQATT, CDR2 SNEGSKA (reference sequence).

This chain joins TRBV27 and TRBJ2-1; possible D gene TRBD1, 6 bases. The CDR3 length is 16 residues. Germline V gives CDR1 MNHEY, CDR2 SMNVEV (reference sequence). The V end was cut by 5 bases, the J end by 6 bases, with 20 bases between. The CDR3 loop is CASSIPGTIRVNEQFF. As DNA, the CDR3 is TGTGCCAGCAGTATACCCGGGACAATTAGAGTCAATGAGCAGTTCTTC.

This clonotype appeared many times. This chain joins TRBV12-3 or TRBV12-4 and TRBJ1-1; D remains unclear. The CDR3 loop spans 13 amino acids. Between the trimmed V and J ends, which lost 5 bases and 11 bases, there was a span of 18 bases. The CDR3 DNA follows: TGTGCCAGCAGTCCACATCCCCGCGGTAGGGCTTTCTTT. This translates into CASSPHPRGRAFF.

This rearrangement joins TRBV12-5 to TRBJ1-1; 7 bases line up with TRBD1. The CDR3 runs 15 residues. Trimming cost V 1 base and J 3 bases; bases outside gene matches: 5. Germline V lookup: CDR1 LGHNT, CDR2 FRNRAP. The CDR3 DNA reads as TGTGCTAGTGGTTTGGGACAGGGTGAGGACACTGAAGCTTTCTTT. Translation: CASGLGQGEDTEAFF.

The sample holds a few counts of this clonotype. The V and J genes are TRBV7-9 and TRBJ2-3; tentatively, D is TRBD2 (5 bases). This CDR3 has 16 amino acids. The V gene's germline CDR1 is SEHNR and CDR2 FQNEAQ (reference sequence). Trimming cost V 2 bases and J 0 bases, with 12 bases left between them. This chain's CDR3 is CASSLISGKSTDTQYF. Written as DNA, the CDR3 is TGTGCCAGCAGCTTAATCTCCGGGAAGAGCACAGATACGCAGTATTTT.

The V and J genes are TRBV20-1 and TRBJ1-4; D ambiguous. The CDR3 consists of 20 residues. V dropped 0 bases and J dropped 4 bases, with 27 bases sitting between them. Germline V lookup: CDR1 DFQATT, CDR2 SNEGSKA (reference sequence). The DNA for the CDR3 is TGCAGTGCTAGAGATCTCGGGCCAGGCACCGCTGGGCCGGTTAATGAAAAACTGTTTTTT. Translating gives CSARDLGPGTAGPVNEKLFF.

The rearrangement uses TRBV20-1 and TRBJ1-2; a possible D gene is TRBD1 (5 bases). Germline CDR1 and CDR2: DFQATT and SNEGSKA (reference sequence). The CDR3 sequence is 13 residues long. Trimming pared 6 bases from V and 7 bases from J, leaving 18 bases between. CDR3 coding DNA: TGCAGTGCCCCGCCGCGGGGGGAGCGTGGCTACACCTTC. Amino acids: CSAPPRGERGYTF.

The chain has TRBV5-5 and TRBJ2-5; 11 bases agree with TRBD2. V shed 4 bases and J 11 bases; nucleotides not matched to a gene: 10. The CDR3 contains 14 residues. CDR1 and CDR2 from the germline V gene are SGHKS and YYEKEE (reference sequence). Here the CDR3 reads CASSRLAGSREQYF. In DNA, the CDR3 is TGTGCCAGCAGCCGACTAGCGGGATCTCGGGAGCAGTACTTC.

The genes are TRBV12-3 or TRBV12-4 and TRBJ2-7; TRBD2 agrees at 8 bases. The length of the CDR3 is 13 residues. The junction had 0 bases not matched to a gene; V was cut back by 3 bases and J by 2 bases. CDR3 sequence: CASSFGRAYEQYF. CDR3 bases: TGTGCCAGCAGTTTCGGGAGGGCCTACGAGCAGTACTTC.

This clonotype was seen a handful of times. The rearrangement uses TRBV5-1 and TRBJ2-3; 11 nucleotides match TRBD1. In germline, CDR1 is SGHRS, CDR2 YFSETQ. The CDR3 spans 15 residues. The V gene end was trimmed by 5 bases and the J gene end by 1 base; junction bases not matched to a gene: 3. The CDR3 spells CASSWTGGGTDTQYF. DNA of the CDR3: TGCGCCAGCAGTTGGACAGGGGGCGGCACAGATACGCAGTATTTT.

V and J are TRBV6-5 and TRBJ2-6, with D hard to call. This CDR3 spans 14 amino acids. CDR1 and CDR2 from the germline V gene are MNHEY and SVGAGI. With 2 bases removed from V and 4 bases from J, the gap between germline ends came to 6 bases. CDR3 in amino acids: CASSYGLGANVLTF. The CDR3 DNA follows: TGTGCCAGCAGTTACGGCCTCGGGGCCAACGTCCTGACTTTC.